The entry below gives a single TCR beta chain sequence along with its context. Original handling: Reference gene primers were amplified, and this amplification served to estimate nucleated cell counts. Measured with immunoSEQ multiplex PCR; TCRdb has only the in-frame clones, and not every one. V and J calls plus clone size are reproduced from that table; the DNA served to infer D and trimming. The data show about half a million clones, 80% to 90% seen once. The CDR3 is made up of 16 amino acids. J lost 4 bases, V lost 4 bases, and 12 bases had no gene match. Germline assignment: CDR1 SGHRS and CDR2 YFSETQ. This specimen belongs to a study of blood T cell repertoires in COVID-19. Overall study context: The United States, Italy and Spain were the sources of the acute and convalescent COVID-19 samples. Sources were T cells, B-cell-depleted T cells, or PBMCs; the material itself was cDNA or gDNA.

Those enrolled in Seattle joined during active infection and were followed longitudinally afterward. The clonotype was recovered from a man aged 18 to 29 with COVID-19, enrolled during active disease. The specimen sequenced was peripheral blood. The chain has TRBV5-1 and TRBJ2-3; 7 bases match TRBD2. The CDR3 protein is CASSITGGFEADTQYF. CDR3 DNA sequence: TGCGCCAGCAGCATAACCGGGGGGTTCGAGGCAGATACGCAGTATTTT.